A selection of T cell receptor beta chains follows, all from one sample in a study of Graves' ophthalmopathy and Graves' hyperthyroidism. TCRdb recomputed calls from the multiplex PCR reads with MiXCR, one row per CDR3 protein. The data hold about 400,000 distinct CDR3 sequences, with around 19% observed a single time. The source material was peripheral blood. These receptors came from a woman younger than 30 with Graves' ophthalmopathy. The CDR3 runs from the conserved cysteine through the conserved F or W. The order of the fields is J gene, D gene, clone size, V gene, CDR3 protein, CDR3 DNA. The D gene is left open where the match is weak. Not every row has a clone size; where given, it reads once, few, many or a size class.

TRBJ2-7 | . | many | TRBV12-3/TRBV12-4 | CASRISGGPYEQYF | TGTGCCAGCAGGATAAGCGGAGGGCCCTACGAGCAGTACTTC
TRBJ2-2 | . | many | TRBV6-1 | CASSLLPAATGELFF | TGTGCCAGCAGCCTCCTCCCAGCCGCAACCGGGGAGCTGTTTTTT
TRBJ1-2 | TRBD1 | many | TRBV28 | CASSFHPLRDRSYGYTF | TGTGCCAGCAGTTTTCATCCCCTGCGGGACAGGAGTTATGGCTACACCTTC
TRBJ2-7 | TRBD2 | many | TRBV6-2/TRBV6-3 | CASSYTSGRTYEQYF | TGTGCCAGCAGTTACACTAGCGGGAGGACCTACGAGCAGTACTTC
TRBJ2-5 | TRBD1 | many | TRBV7-2 | CASSLASGTVQETQYF | TGTGCCAGCAGCTTAGCGAGTGGGACAGTACAAGAGACCCAGTACTTC
TRBJ1-1 | TRBD1 | many | TRBV6-4 | CASSEDRLSTEAFF | TGTGCCAGCAGTGAGGACAGGCTGAGCACTGAAGCTTTCTTT
TRBJ1-1 | . | many | TRBV4-1 | CASSQDLRGEAFF | TGCGCCAGCAGCCAAGATTTAAGGGGTGAAGCTTTCTTT
TRBJ2-5 | . | many | TRBV29-1 | CSVVIQGETQYF | TGCAGCGTTGTCATACAGGGAGAGACCCAGTACTTC
TRBJ2-2 | . | many | TRBV2 | CASTLREASAGELFF | TGTGCCAGCACCCTCAGGGAAGCAAGCGCCGGGGAGCTGTTTTTT
TRBJ2-7 | . | many | TRBV28 | CASRDGGGSYEQYF | TGTGCCAGCAGGGACGGAGGAGGATCCTACGAGCAGTACTTC
TRBJ2-5 | . | few | TRBV5-1 | CASSLVGREVVTQYF | TGCGCCAGCAGCTTGGTCGGCAGGGAAGTTGTGACCCAGTACTTC
TRBJ1-1 | . | many | TRBV9 | CASSVVIGTEAFF | TGTGCCAGCAGCGTAGTAATTGGCACTGAAGCTTTCTTT
TRBJ2-5 | TRBD2 | . | TRBV6-5 | CASSLGLAFQETQYF | TGTGCCAGCAGCTTAGGACTAGCTTTCCAAGAGACCCAGTACTTC
TRBJ2-7 | . | many | TRBV7-2 | CASSPFGGTEQYF | TGTGCCAGCAGCCCCTTTGGTGGGACCGAGCAGTACTTC
TRBJ2-2 | . | many | TRBV28 | CASRKLRVTGELFF | TGTGCCAGCAGGAAACTCAGGGTAACCGGGGAGCTGTTTTTT
TRBJ2-7 | . | . | TRBV12-3/TRBV12-4 | CASSPPGGGGIYEQYF | TGTGCCAGCAGTCCCCCAGGGGGAGGGGGCATTTACGAGCAGTACTTC
TRBJ1-5 | . | many | TRBV28 | CASVGGTGTPNQPQHF | TGTGCCAGCGTTGGGGGAACAGGGACCCCCAATCAGCCCCAGCATTTT
TRBJ1-5 | TRBD1 | many | TRBV6-2/TRBV6-3 | CASSYYDRGLSNQPQHF | TGTGCCAGCAGTTACTACGACAGGGGATTGAGCAATCAGCCCCAGCATTTT
TRBJ2-2 | TRBD2 | . | TRBV6-4 | CASSDPRLAENTGELFF | TGTGCCAGCAGTGACCCGAGACTAGCGGAGAACACCGGGGAGCTGTTTTTT
TRBJ1-1 | . | . | TRBV27 | CASSLSPTANTEAFF | TGTGCCAGCAGTTTATCCCCGACAGCGAACACTGAAGCTTTCTTT
TRBJ2-5 | . | many | TRBV11-1 | CASSSGGRRETQYF | TGTGCCAGCAGCTCAGGGGGGAGAAGAGAGACCCAGTACTTC
TRBJ2-5 | . | many | TRBV6-6 | CASSYGLAQYF | TGTGCCAGCAGTTACGGACTGGCCCAGTACTTC
TRBJ2-7 | TRBD2 | many | TRBV6-2/TRBV6-3 | CASSYVLAGYYEQYF | TGTGCCAGCAGTTACGTCCTAGCGGGCTACTACGAGCAGTACTTC
TRBJ1-5 | . | many | TRBV20-1 | CSVEGSNQPQHF | TGCAGTGTGGAGGGAAGCAATCAGCCCCAGCATTTT
TRBJ2-7 | TRBD2 | many | TRBV20-1 | CSANDGTSGRAEQYF | TGCAGTGCTAACGACGGGACTAGCGGGAGGGCCGAGCAGTACTTC
TRBJ1-5 | TRBD1 | many | TRBV20-1 | CSACGQGGNQPQHF | TGCAGTGCTTGCGGACAGGGAGGCAATCAGCCCCAGCATTTT
TRBJ2-2 | . | many | TRBV2 | CASSGGPDRWNTGELFF | TGTGCCAGCAGTGGGGGACCGGACCGATGGAACACCGGGGAGCTGTTTTTT
TRBJ1-3 | . | . | TRBV24-1 | CATSDPACSGNTIYF | TGTGCCACCAGTGACCCCGCCTGCTCTGGAAACACCATATATTTT
TRBJ2-7 | . | many | TRBV9 | CASSGAAGAGGEQYF | TGTGCCAGCAGCGGCGCCGCCGGGGCCGGAGGCGAGCAGTACTTC
TRBJ1-6 | . | many | TRBV30 | CAWTPTNSPLHF | TGTGCCTGGACCCCAACGAATTCACCCCTCCACTTT
TRBJ2-5 | . | many | TRBV5-6 | CASSLAARPETQYF | TGTGCCAGCAGCTTGGCCGCAAGACCGGAGACCCAGTACTTC
TRBJ1-3 | . | many | TRBV19 | CASSPTDSSGNTIYF | TGTGCCAGTAGTCCGACGGACAGCTCTGGAAACACCATATATTTT
TRBJ1-2 | . | many | TRBV7-2 | CASSLTVGGYTF | TGTGCCAGCAGCCTTACAGTGGGCGGCTACACCTTC
TRBJ1-6 | . | many | TRBV20-1 | CSARGGYNSPLHF | TGCAGTGCTAGAGGCGGGTATAATTCACCCCTCCACTTT
TRBJ1-5 | TRBD1 | many | TRBV19 | CASSSRQGGQPQHF | TGTGCCAGTAGTTCCCGACAGGGAGGACAGCCCCAGCATTTT
TRBJ2-5 | . | many | TRBV10-3 | CAISESRGETQYF | TGTGCCATCAGTGAGTCCAGAGGCGAGACCCAGTACTTC
TRBJ2-7 | . | many | TRBV20-1 | CSAEEESYEQYF | TGCAGTGCAGAGGAGGAGTCCTACGAGCAGTACTTC
TRBJ1-3 | . | many | TRBV11-2 | CASSSLRDGGSGNTIYF | TGTGCCAGCAGCTCACTCCGGGACGGTGGCTCTGGAAACACCATATATTTT
TRBJ2-1 | . | many | TRBV20-1 | CSAGTYYNEQFF | TGCAGTGCAGGCACTTACTACAATGAGCAGTTCTTC
TRBJ2-5 | . | many | TRBV27 | CASSFRGLWETQYF | TGTGCCAGCAGTTTCCGTGGTTTGTGGGAGACCCAGTACTTC
TRBJ2-7 | . | many | TRBV7-2 | CASSTQAGPYEQYF | TGTGCCAGCAGCACACAGGCCGGGCCCTACGAGCAGTACTTC
TRBJ2-7 | . | many | TRBV7-2 | CASSASPGISSYEQYF | TGTGCCAGCAGCGCTTCTCCTGGGATCTCCTCCTACGAGCAGTACTTC
TRBJ2-5 | . | many | TRBV4-1 | CASSQDPVQETQYF | TGCGCCAGCAGCCAAGACCCAGTCCAAGAGACCCAGTACTTC
TRBJ1-1 | . | many | TRBV11-2 | CASSSRPPVGVNTEAFF | TGTGCCAGCAGCAGCCGTCCCCCAGTGGGGGTGAACACTGAAGCTTTCTTT
TRBJ2-7 | . | many | TRBV15 | CATSRVRASYEQYF | TGTGCCACCAGCAGAGTTCGGGCCTCCTACGAGCAGTACTTC
TRBJ1-1 | TRBD1 | . | TRBV7-2 | CASSQWTGDEAFF | TGTGCCAGCAGTCAATGGACAGGGGACGAAGCTTTCTTT
TRBJ2-2 | . | many | TRBV19 | CASSAGLLGGELFF | TGTGCCAGTAGTGCGGGACTCCTCGGCGGGGAGCTGTTTTTT
TRBJ2-2 | TRBD2 | many | TRBV7-8 | CASSLARRLAGGAGELFF | TGTGCCAGCAGCTTAGCGCGCAGACTAGCGGGAGGAGCCGGGGAGCTGTTTTTT
TRBJ2-7 | TRBD2 | . | TRBV12-3/TRBV12-4 | CASTVAGGPGEQYF | TGTGCCAGCACAGTAGCGGGAGGGCCCGGGGAGCAGTACTTC
TRBJ2-7 | . | . | TRBV28 | CASSLLGSGGHYEQYF | TGTGCCAGCAGTTTATTAGGGAGCGGAGGGCACTACGAGCAGTACTTC
TRBJ1-3 | . | few | TRBV7-8 | CASSLVGFSGNTIYF | TGTGCCAGCAGCTTAGTCGGCTTCTCTGGAAACACCATATATTTT
TRBJ2-7 | . | many | TRBV27 | CASSLRGLLYEQYF | TGTGCCAGCAGTTTACGGGGCCTCTTATACGAGCAGTACTTC
TRBJ1-1 | . | many | TRBV5-5 | CASSFGVGAFF | TGTGCCAGCAGCTTTGGGGTTGGAGCTTTCTTT
TRBJ2-2 | TRBD1 | . | TRBV11-2 | CASSLGGTGANTGELFF | TGTGCCAGCAGCTTAGGGGGGACAGGAGCGAACACCGGGGAGCTGTTTTTT
TRBJ2-7 | TRBD2 | . | TRBV27 | CASSLSGLARRWYEQYF | TGTGCCAGCAGTTTATCGGGACTAGCGAGGAGATGGTACGAGCAGTACTTC
TRBJ2-5 | TRBD2 | many | TRBV20-1 | CSALLTSGETQYF | TGCAGTGCTCTTCTGACTAGCGGAGAGACCCAGTACTTC
TRBJ1-3 | . | many | TRBV28 | CASSLLGPGNTIYF | TGTGCCAGCAGTTTACTAGGTCCTGGAAACACCATATATTTT